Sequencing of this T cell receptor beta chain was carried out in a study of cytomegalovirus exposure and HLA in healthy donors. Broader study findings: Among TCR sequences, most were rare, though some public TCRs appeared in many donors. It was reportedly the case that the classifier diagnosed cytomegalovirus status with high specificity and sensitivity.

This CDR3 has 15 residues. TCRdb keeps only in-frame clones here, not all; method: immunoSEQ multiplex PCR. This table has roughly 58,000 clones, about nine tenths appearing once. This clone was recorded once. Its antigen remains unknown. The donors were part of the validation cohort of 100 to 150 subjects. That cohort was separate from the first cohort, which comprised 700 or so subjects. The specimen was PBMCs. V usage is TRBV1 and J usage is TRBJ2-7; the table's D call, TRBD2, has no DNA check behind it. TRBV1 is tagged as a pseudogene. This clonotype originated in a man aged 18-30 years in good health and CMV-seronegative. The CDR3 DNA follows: TGCACCAGCAGGGTAGCGGGACCCAAAACCTACGAGCAGTACTTC. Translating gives CTSRVAGPKTYEQYF.